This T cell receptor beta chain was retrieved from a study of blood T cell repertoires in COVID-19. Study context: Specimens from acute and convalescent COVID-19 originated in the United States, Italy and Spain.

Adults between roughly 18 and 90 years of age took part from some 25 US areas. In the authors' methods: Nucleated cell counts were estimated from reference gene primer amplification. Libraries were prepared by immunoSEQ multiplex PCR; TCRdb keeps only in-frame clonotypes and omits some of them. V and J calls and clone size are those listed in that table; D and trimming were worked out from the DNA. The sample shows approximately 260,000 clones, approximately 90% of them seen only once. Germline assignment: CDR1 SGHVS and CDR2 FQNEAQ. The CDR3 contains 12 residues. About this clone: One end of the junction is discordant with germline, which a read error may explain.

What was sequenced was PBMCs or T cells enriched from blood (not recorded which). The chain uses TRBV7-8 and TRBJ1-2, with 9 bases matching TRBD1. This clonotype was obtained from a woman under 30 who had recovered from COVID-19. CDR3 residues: CASSLLSGTGFF. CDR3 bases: TGTGCCAGCAGCTTACTCTCAGGGACAGGGTTCTTC.